This T cell receptor (beta chain) was identified in a study of T-cell memory formation after mild COVID-19. Study results and limitations: Contracting CD8+ clones were enriched in EMRA, CD4+ mainly in CM and EM.

This clonotype was detected a few times. Its specificity is not known. Germline V gives CDR1 WNHNN, CDR2 SYGVQD (reference sequence). CDR3 length equals 12 residues. The V end was cut by 9 bases, the J end by 10 bases, with 16 bases between. TCRdb redid the calling of the 5' RACE reads with MiXCR, one entry per CDR3 protein. The data contain about 340,000 distinct CDR3 sequences, roughly 15% of them singletons. Sample: PBMCs or a T cell subset sorted from them (not recorded which). The chain carries TRBV10-1 and TRBJ2-1; no clear D. This TCR was sampled from a man aged 18 to 30 who had mild COVID-19 (a few samples of this study predate the infection). Cell type and time point are not known. CDR3 sequence reads: CARGSRSPEQFF. CDR3 nucleotide sequence: TGCGCCAGGGGAAGTAGAAGTCCGGAGCAGTTCTTC.